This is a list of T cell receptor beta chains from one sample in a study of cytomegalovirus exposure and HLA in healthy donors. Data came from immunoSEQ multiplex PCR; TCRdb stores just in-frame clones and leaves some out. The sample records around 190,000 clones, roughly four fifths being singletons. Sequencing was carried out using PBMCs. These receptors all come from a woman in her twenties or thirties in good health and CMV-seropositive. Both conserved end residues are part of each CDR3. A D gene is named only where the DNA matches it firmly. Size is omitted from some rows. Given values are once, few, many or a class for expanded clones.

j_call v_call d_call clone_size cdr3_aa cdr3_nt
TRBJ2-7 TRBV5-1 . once CASSFETSGYEQYF TGCGCCAGCAGCTTTGAGACTAGTGGCTACGAGCAGTACTTC
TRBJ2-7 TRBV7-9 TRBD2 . CASSTGGLYEQYF TGTGCCAGCAGCACGGGGGGGCTCTACGAGCAGTACTTC
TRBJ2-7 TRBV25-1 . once CASSDSQGLRWEQYF TGTGCCAGCAGTGATTCACAGGGATTACGTTGGGAGCAGTACTTC
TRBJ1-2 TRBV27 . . CASSLSGGDGYTF TGTGCCAGCAGTTTAAGTGGGGGGGATGGCTACACCTTC
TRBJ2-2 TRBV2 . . CASSERTTYTGELFF TGTGCCAGCAGTGAGAGGACAACCTACACCGGGGAGCTGTTTTTT
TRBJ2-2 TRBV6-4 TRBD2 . CASSDAGLATGELFF TGTGCCAGCAGTGACGCGGGACTAGCCACCGGGGAGCTGTTTTTT
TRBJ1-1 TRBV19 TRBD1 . CASSPGTGGTEAFF TGTGCCAGTAGCCCCGGGACAGGGGGAACTGAAGCTTTCTTT
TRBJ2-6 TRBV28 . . CASSPRDTRSGANVLTF TGTGCCAGCAGTCCCCGGGACACGCGCTCTGGGGCCAACGTCCTGACTTTC
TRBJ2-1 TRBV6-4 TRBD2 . CASSDSSSGSANEQFF TGTGCCAGCAGTGACTCTAGTAGCGGGAGTGCCAATGAGCAGTTCTTC
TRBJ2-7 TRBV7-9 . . CASSLGPSYEQYF TGTGCCAGCAGCTTAGGGCCCTCGTACGAGCAGTACTTC
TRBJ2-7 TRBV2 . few CASSEAPRSEQYF TGTGCCAGCAGTGAAGCGCCGCGATCCGAGCAGTACTTC
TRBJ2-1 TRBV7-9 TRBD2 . CASSVGTSGSDEQFF TGTGCCAGCAGCGTCGGGACTAGCGGGAGTGATGAGCAGTTCTTC
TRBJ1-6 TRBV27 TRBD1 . CASRQGWDNSPLHF TGTGCCAGCAGACAGGGGTGGGATAATTCACCCCTCCACTTT
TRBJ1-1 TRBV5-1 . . CASSLSTGQNTEAFF TGCGCCAGCAGCTTGAGTACAGGGCAGAACACTGAAGCTTTCTTT
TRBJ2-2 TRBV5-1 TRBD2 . CASSSGLAGANTGELFF TGCGCCAGCAGCTCCGGACTAGCGGGAGCAAATACCGGGGAGCTGTTTTTT
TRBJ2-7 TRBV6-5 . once CASSYSALQVYEQYF TGTGCCAGCAGTTACTCCGCCCTCCAGGTCTACGAGCAGTACTTC
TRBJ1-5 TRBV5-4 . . CASSSDGQGPQHF TGTGCCAGCAGCTCGGACGGACAAGGGCCCCAGCATTTT
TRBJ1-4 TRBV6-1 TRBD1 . CASLGTGVQKLFF TGTGCCAGCTTGGGGACAGGGGTCCAAAAACTGTTTTTT
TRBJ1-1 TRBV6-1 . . CASSFSRDSLEAFF TGTGCCAGCAGTTTTTCCAGGGATTCCCTCGAGGCTTTCTTT
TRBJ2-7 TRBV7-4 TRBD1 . CASSLTGRGQGLHEQYF TGTGCCAGCAGCTTAACCGGTCGGGGACAGGGGCTTCACGAGCAGTACTTC
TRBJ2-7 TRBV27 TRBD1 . CASSFRRDRITQYF TGTGCCAGCAGTTTCCGCCGGGACAGGATTACGCAGTACTTC
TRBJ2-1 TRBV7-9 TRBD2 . CSSSFSGSYNEQFF TGTTCCAGCAGCTTTAGCGGGTCCTACAATGAGCAGTTCTTC
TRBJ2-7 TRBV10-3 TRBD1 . CATTDRGFYEQYF TGTGCCACCACGGACAGGGGGTTCTACGAGCAGTACTTC
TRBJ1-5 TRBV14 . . CASSCQEGNSNQPQHF TGTGCCAGCAGCTGCCAGGAGGGAAATAGCAATCAGCCCCAGCATTTT
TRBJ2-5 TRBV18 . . CASSRRQQETQYF TGTGCCAGCTCCCGTAGACAGCAAGAGACCCAGTACTTC
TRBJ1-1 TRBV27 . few CASVQGGEAFF TGTGCCAGCGTACAAGGGGGTGAAGCTTTCTTT
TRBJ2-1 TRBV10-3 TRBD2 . CAISGLAGVRATNEQFF TGTGCCATCAGTGGTCTAGCGGGAGTCAGAGCAACAAATGAGCAGTTCTTC
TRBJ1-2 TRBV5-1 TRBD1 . CASSPGQGWDGYTF TGCGCCAGCAGTCCCGGACAGGGTTGGGATGGCTACACCTTC
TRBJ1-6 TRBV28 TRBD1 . CASSFRQGGNSPLHF TGTGCCAGCAGTTTCCGACAGGGGGGTAATTCACCCCTCCACTTT
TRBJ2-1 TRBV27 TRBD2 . CASSASGSRNEQFF TGTGCCAGCAGTGCAAGCGGGAGTAGGAATGAGCAGTTCTTC
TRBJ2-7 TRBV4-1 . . CASSLTSGFYEQYF TGCGCCAGCAGCCTTACAAGCGGGTTCTACGAGCAGTACTTC
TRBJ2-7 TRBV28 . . CASSFEITTVLTYEQYF TGTGCCAGCAGTTTTGAGATCACGACAGTGTTGACCTACGAGCAGTACTTC
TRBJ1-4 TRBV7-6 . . CASSPAMGRSNEKLFF TGTGCCAGCAGCCCAGCGATGGGGCGGTCTAATGAAAAACTGTTTTTT
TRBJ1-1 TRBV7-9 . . CASSGREGSNTEAFF TGTGCCAGCAGCGGGCGGGAGGGATCGAACACTGAAGCTTTCTTT
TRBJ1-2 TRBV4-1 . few CASSPTGSYGYTF TGCGCCAGCAGCCCGACAGGATCCTATGGCTACACCTTC
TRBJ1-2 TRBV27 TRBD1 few CASSFLQGARGYGYTF TGTGCCAGCAGTTTCCTACAGGGGGCGCGGGGATATGGCTACACCTTC
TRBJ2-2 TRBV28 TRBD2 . CASSLGGRNAGELFF TGTGCCAGCAGTTTGGGCGGGAGAAACGCCGGGGAGCTGTTTTTT
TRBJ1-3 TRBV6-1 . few CASSEPGLYF TGTGCCAGCAGTGAACCAGGCCTATATTTT
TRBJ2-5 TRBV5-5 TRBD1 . CASSLTGANQETQYF TGTGCCAGCAGCTTGACAGGGGCCAACCAAGAGACCCAGTACTTC
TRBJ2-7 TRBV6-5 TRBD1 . CASSIFRGPSREQYF TGTGCCAGCAGTATTTTCAGGGGGCCCTCTAGGGAGCAGTACTTC
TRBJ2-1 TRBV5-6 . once CASSFTQRPTYNEQFF TGTGCCAGCAGCTTTACTCAGCGTCCCACCTACAATGAGCAGTTCTTC
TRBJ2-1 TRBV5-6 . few CASSLDSLGVNEQFF TGTGCCAGCAGCCTCGACAGCCTGGGCGTCAATGAGCAGTTCTTC
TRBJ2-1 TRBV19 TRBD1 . CASRTDRGSEQFF TGTGCCAGTCGAACAGACAGGGGAAGTGAGCAGTTCTTC
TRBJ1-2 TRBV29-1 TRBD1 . CSVLQGWGNYGYTF TGCAGCGTACTACAGGGGTGGGGTAACTATGGCTACACCTTC
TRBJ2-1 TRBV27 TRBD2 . CASSAGLAINEQFF TGTGCCAGCTCGGCAGGACTAGCGATTAATGAGCAGTTCTTC
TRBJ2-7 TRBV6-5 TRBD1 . CASSVQGALIYEQYF TGTGCCAGCAGTGTACAGGGGGCCTTGATCTACGAGCAGTACTTC
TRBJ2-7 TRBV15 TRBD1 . CATRGGGTGSREQYF TGTGCCACCAGAGGGGGGGGGACAGGGTCGCGGGAGCAGTACTTC
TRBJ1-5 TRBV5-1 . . CASSARGGANQPQHF TGCGCCAGCAGCGCGCGAGGGGGGGCCAATCAGCCCCAGCATTTT
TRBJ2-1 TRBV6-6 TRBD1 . CASSSRTGYNNEQFF TGTGCCAGCAGTTCCAGGACAGGGTATAACAATGAGCAGTTCTTC
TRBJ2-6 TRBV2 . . CASSDHRVGANVLTF TGTGCCAGCAGTGACCACAGGGTGGGGGCCAACGTCCTGACTTTC